Listed here are 7 T cell receptor beta chains from one sample, sequenced in a study of blood T cell repertoires in COVID-19. TCRdb's copy holds only in-frame clones and misses some; the assay was immunoSEQ multiplex PCR. The data hold 270,000 or so clones, with 85% to 90% observed a single time. Sequencing was performed on peripheral blood. The receptors come from a human donor in a cohort sampled during active COVID-19.

V and J are TRBV4-2 and TRBJ2-4; D is unresolved. The CDR3 runs 16 residues. V was pared by 0 bases and J by 0 bases, with 9 bases between. Germline assignment: CDR1 LGHNA and CDR2 YNFKEQ. As DNA, the CDR3 is TGTGCCAGCAGCCAAGATGAGGCCGAAGCCAAAAACATTCAGTACTTC. As protein: CASSQDEAEAKNIQYF.

This clone showed up just once. The chain is built from TRBV3-1 (or the pseudogene TRBV3-2) and TRBJ2-5; 9 positions agree with TRBD2. The ends lost 1 base at V and 0 bases at J; junction bases unmatched: 15. Per germline, CDR1 LGHDT and CDR2 YNNKEL (reference sequence). The CDR3 is 20 amino acids. The CDR3 region is CASSQVREGWLAGHQETQYF. The CDR3 DNA sequence: TGTGCCAGCAGCCAAGTCCGAGAGGGATGGCTAGCGGGGCACCAAGAGACCCAGTACTTC.

This chain connects TRBV7-8 to TRBJ2-2, with no clear D. Germline CDR1 SGHVS, CDR2 FQNEAQ. Trimming took 9 bases from V and 4 from J, leaving 18 bases between them. This CDR3 has 15 amino acids. The chain's CDR3 is CASYAEMRSTGELFF. In DNA, the CDR3 is TGTGCCAGTTATGCCGAAATGAGATCCACCGGGGAGCTGTTTTTT.

The rearrangement joins TRBV11-2 to TRBJ1-6, with D unclear. The CDR3 loop spans 15 amino acids. The germline CDR1 and CDR2 sequences are SGHAT and FQNNGV. V lost 1 base, J lost 7 bases, and 11 bases lay in between. The CDR3 here is CASSLGVGANSPLHF. CDR3 DNA sequence: TGTGCCAGCAGCTTAGGGGTGGGAGCCAATTCACCCCTCCACTTT.

V gene TRBV4-1 combines with J gene TRBJ2-1; 8 bases line up with TRBD2. The junction had 8 bases not matched to a gene; V was cut back by 0 bases and J by 7 bases. The CDR3 spans 16 residues. Per the germline V gene, CDR1 is MGHRA and CDR2 is YSYEKL. CDR3 nucleotide sequence: TGCGCCAGCAGCCAAGAAGCGACTAGCGTCAGAAATGAGCAGTTCTTC. It yields the protein CASSQEATSVRNEQFF.

V and J are TRBV11-3 and TRBJ2-1; 13 nucleotides line up with TRBD2. The V gene's germline CDR1 is SGHNT and CDR2 YENEEA. V gave up 5 bases and J gave up 7 bases; unmatched junction bases: 5. The CDR3 length is 15 residues. The CDR3 region has the DNA TGTGCCAGCAGCCCGACTAGCGGGAGGAAGAATGAGCAGTTCTTC. Translating it yields CASSPTSGRKNEQFF.

This chain connects TRBV5-5 to TRBJ1-2; the D gene is possibly TRBD1 (6 bases). The germline CDR1 and CDR2 sequences are SGHKS and YYEKEE (reference sequence). The CDR3 is made up of 14 amino acids. Trimming removed 2 bases at V and 5 bases at J, with 13 bases between. The CDR3 reads CASSFGGQIYGYTF. The CDR3 DNA is TGTGCCAGCAGCTTCGGGGGGCAGATTTATGGCTACACCTTC.